These 12 T cell receptor beta chains share one sample of origin, sequenced in a study of blood T cell repertoires in COVID-19. The table came from immunoSEQ multiplex PCR; TCRdb's copy has only in-frame clones and leaves some out. The sample has roughly 120,000 clones, roughly three quarters seen once. The sequenced sample was peripheral blood. These receptors were collected from a human donor in a cohort sampled during active COVID-19.

The J gene is TRBJ1-4, the V gene TRBV5-8; 12 bases are a match to TRBD1. The germline V gene encodes CDR1 SGHTS and CDR2 YDEGEE. With V trimmed by 4 bases and J by 8 bases, 9 bases remained unmatched. The CDR3 has 16 amino acids. CDR3 sequence (DNA): TGTGCCAGCAGCCAAGGGACAGGGGGCGCGGGAGAAAAACTGTTTTTT. Its protein product is CASSQGTGGAGEKLFF.

The chain joins TRBV13 to TRBJ2-7; 9 bases match TRBD1. Unmatched junction bases numbered 6, after V lost 5 bases and J lost 7 bases. This CDR3 comprises 13 residues. Per the germline V gene, CDR1 is PRHDT and CDR2 is FYEKMQ (reference sequence). Written as DNA, the CDR3 is TGTGCCAGCAGCACTGGACAGGGGCCGGAGCAGTACTTC. This encodes CASSTGQGPEQYF.

The V call is TRBV6-2 or TRBV6-3, the J call TRBJ2-7; D may be TRBD2 (5 bases). From germline, CDR1 is MNHEY and CDR2 SVGEGT. The CDR3 covers 13 residues. The V end lost 6 bases, the J end lost 3 bases, and 12 bases lay between the germline ends. CDR3 in amino acids: CASSPTRVYEQYF. The CDR3 DNA sequence: TGTGCCAGCAGCCCTACTAGGGTCTACGAGCAGTACTTC.

The V gene is TRBV19, the J gene TRBJ2-1; no firm D call. V was pared by 5 bases and J by 2 bases, with 19 bases between. Looked up from germline, CDR1 is LNHDA and CDR2 is SQIVND (reference sequence). CDR3 length: 17 amino acids. This CDR3 is CASSLTLGDVTYNEQFF. The CDR3 DNA follows: TGTGCCAGTAGTCTAACGCTAGGAGATGTGACCTACAATGAGCAGTTCTTC.

The V call is TRBV7-9, the J call TRBJ2-1; 12 bases are shared with TRBD2. Trimming took 5 bases from V and 7 from J; bases not matched to a gene: 6. Germline V gene sequence: CDR1 SEHNR, CDR2 FQNEAQ (reference sequence). The CDR3 contains 15 residues. Here the CDR3 DNA reads TGTGCCAGCAGCCGTAGACTAGCGGGGGTTAATGAGCAGTTCTTC. Encoded protein: CASSRRLAGVNEQFF.

V usage is TRBV6-1 and J usage is TRBJ2-7, with 9 bases aligning to TRBD1. From germline, CDR1 is MNHNS and CDR2 SASEGT. Germline trimming cut 0 bases from V and 4 bases from J; bases unmatched to any gene: 7. This CDR3 contains 16 residues. CDR3 protein: CASSEAPRGQGYEQYF. CDR3 sequence (DNA): TGTGCCAGCAGTGAAGCACCGAGGGGACAGGGTTACGAGCAGTACTTC.

This clone was counted once. The chain employs TRBV6-5 and TRBJ1-1, with TRBD1 identical over 7 bases. J gave up 8 bases and V 6 bases, and 9 bases lay outside the gene matches. Germline CDR1 is MNHEY and CDR2 is SVGAGI. This CDR3 contains 13 residues. The CDR3 nucleotides are TGTGCCAGCAGGGAGACAGGGCCCGGCGAAGCTTTCTTT. Translation gives CASRETGPGEAFF.

The chain employs TRBV5-5 and TRBJ1-1; no clear D. The CDR3 spans 14 residues. V lost 0 bases to trimming and J lost 2 bases, with 8 bases between them. Per germline, CDR1 SGHKS and CDR2 YYEKEE (reference sequence). The CDR3: CASSLVATNTEAFF. The DNA for the CDR3 is TGTGCCAGCAGCTTGGTTGCGACAAACACTGAAGCTTTCTTT.

V and J are TRBV5-1 and TRBJ1-1, with TRBD1 identical over 10 bases. CDR3 length: 15 residues. Germline-derived CDR1 and CDR2 are SGHRS and YFSETQ. The V gene end was trimmed by 3 bases and the J gene end by 6 bases; junction bases not matched to a gene: 8. DNA of the CDR3: TGCGCCAGCAGCTGGACCCCGGGACAGGGGTCTGAAGCTTTCTTT. It yields the protein CASSWTPGQGSEAFF.

This clone was recorded at least ten times. This rearrangement joins TRBV7-2 to TRBJ1-2; D gene uncertain. Trimming stripped 0 bases from V and 5 bases from J, with 7 bases between. CDR1 is SGHTA and CDR2 is FQGNSA in the germline V gene. This CDR3 region has 13 residues. The CDR3 DNA follows: TGTGCCAGCAGCTTAGCGAGCGGTTATGGCTACACCTTC. It codes for CASSLASGYGYTF.

This chain connects TRBV27 to TRBJ1-2, with D unresolved. The CDR3 runs to 13 residues. Germline V lookup: CDR1 MNHEY, CDR2 SMNVEV (reference sequence). Between the trimmed V and J ends, which lost 7 bases and 1 base, there was a span of 10 bases. CDR3 region: CASTPSGNYGYTF. CDR3 DNA sequence: TGTGCCAGCACTCCCTCCGGTAACTATGGCTACACCTTC.

The chain links TRBV3-1 (or the pseudogene TRBV3-2) to TRBJ1-2; no firm D call. The CDR3 consists of 16 residues. Trimming took off 1 base at V and 6 bases at J, with 18 bases between the two ends. CDR1 and CDR2 (germline): LGHDT, YNNKEL (reference sequence). CDR3 sequence: CASSQGVREVRDGYTF. DNA of the CDR3: TGTGCCAGCAGCCAAGGAGTAAGGGAGGTGCGGGATGGCTACACCTTC.